The 16 T cell receptor beta chains in this list originate from one sample, sequenced in a study of vaccination effects on CD4 cells after COVID-19. After around ten days in culture, the CD4+ T cells were isolated. Clones were sequenced by immunoSEQ multiplex PCR, and TCRdb holds only the in-frame ones, with some missing. There are over 45,000 clones in the sample; more than 60% occur only once, and approximately 3% lies in the top ten. These receptors' antigens are unknown. The sample here was CD4+ T cells from PBMCs cultured without peptide, taken before COVID-19 vaccination. The receptors come from a human donor who received a COVID-19 vaccine.

The chain combines TRBV27 with TRBJ2-3, with a weak D call TRBD1 (5 bases). V lost 6 bases and J lost 3, with 16 bases in between. CDR3 length equals 15 residues. Germline CDR1 reads MNHEY; CDR2 reads SMNVEV (reference sequence). DNA for the CDR3: TGTGCCAGCAGCTTAGACAGACTGGGAACAGATACGCAGTATTTT. Encoded protein: CASSLDRLGTDTQYF.

The rearrangement links TRBV9 to TRBJ1-2; D ambiguous. Trimming shortened V by 0 bases and J by 4 bases, and 7 bases separated the two germline ends. The CDR3 length is 13 residues. Germline V gene data show CDR1 as SGDLS and CDR2 as YYNGEE. DNA for the CDR3: TGTGCCAGCAGCGTAGGTGAGACCTATGGCTACACCTTC. It codes for CASSVGETYGYTF.

The J gene is TRBJ2-1, the V gene TRBV6-6, with a tentative D call TRBD1 (6 bases). The V gene lost 0 bases and the J gene lost 5 bases, with 14 bases spanning the gap. Germline V gives CDR1 MNHNY, CDR2 SVGAGI (reference sequence). This CDR3 contains 16 residues. In nucleotides, the CDR3 is TGTGCCAGCAGTTACTCGACACAGGGAAGTAACAATGAGCAGTTCTTC. Translating it yields CASSYSTQGSNNEQFF.

The chain carries TRBV7-9 and TRBJ2-3; 7 nucleotides match TRBD2. Germline V gene data show CDR1 as SEHNR and CDR2 as FQNEAQ (reference sequence). J was trimmed by 4 bases and V by 3 bases; bases with no gene match: 4. The CDR3 is 14 amino acids. This CDR3 reads CASSLGGGADTQYF. For the CDR3, the DNA is TGTGCCAGCAGCTTGGGCGGGGGAGCAGATACGCAGTATTTT.

This chain uses TRBV5-6 with TRBJ2-7; TRBD1 aligns across 8 bases. CDR1 and CDR2 (germline): SGHDT, YYEEEE. V shed 5 bases, J shed 2 bases, and the junction held 12 bases outside the gene matches. The length of the CDR3 is 16 residues. DNA of the CDR3: TGTGCCAGCAGTTCCCTTCGGGGGACAGGAGCCTACGAGCAGTACGTC. Translating gives CASSSLRGTGAYEQYV.

In its sample, this clone was seen a few times. The chain has TRBV19 and TRBJ1-5, with unresolved D. Per germline, CDR1 LNHDA and CDR2 SQIVND (reference sequence). V lost 5 bases, J lost 2 bases, and 13 bases lay in between. CDR3 length: 15 residues. CDR3 DNA: TGTGCCAGTAGTGAAGGGTATTACGGCAATCAGCCCCAGCATTTT. Its translation: CASSEGYYGNQPQHF.

The chain recombines TRBV2 with TRBJ2-3, with TRBD2 identical over 7 bases. The CDR3 contains 13 residues. V was pared by 7 bases and J by 4 bases, with 5 bases of the junction left unmatched. Germline CDR1 and CDR2: SNHLY and FYNNEI. As DNA, the CDR3 is TGTGCCAGCATCGGGGGGAGCGCAGATACGCAGTATTTT. It translates to CASIGGSADTQYF. The full variable domain, completed using reference TRBV2 and TRBJ2-3, is EPEVTQTPSHQVTQMGQEVILRCVPISNHLYFYWYRQILGQKVEFLVSFYNNEISEKSEIFDDQFSVERPDGSNFTLKIRSTKLEDSAMYFCASIGGSADTQYFGPGTRLTVL.

The V gene is TRBV7-2, the J gene TRBJ2-2, with a tentative D call TRBD1 (6 bases). CDR1 and CDR2 (germline): SGHTA, FQGNSA. The CDR3 runs to 14 residues. V was shortened by 4 bases and J by 3 bases, with 9 bases between the two germline ends. The CDR3 loop reads CASSSTGDTGELFF. As DNA, the CDR3 is TGTGCCAGCAGCTCGACAGGCGACACCGGGGAGCTGTTTTTT.

The DNA for the CDR3 is TGCGCCAGCAGACGGTTACCGGGACAGCAAGAGACCCAGTACTTC. Translated: CASRRLPGQQETQYF. V is TRBV5-1 and J is TRBJ2-5; 7 bases line up with TRBD1. Germline lookup yields CDR1 SGHRS and CDR2 YFSETQ. V trimming: 5 bases; J trimming: 2 bases; junction bases outside the gene matches: 9. The CDR3 is made up of 15 amino acids.

This clone showed up just once. The rearrangement uses TRBV3-1 (or the pseudogene TRBV3-2) and TRBJ1-4; 7 bases fit TRBD1. Germline-derived CDR1 and CDR2 are LGHDT and YNNKEL (reference sequence). The V gene end was trimmed by 2 bases and the J gene end by 8 bases; junction bases not matched to a gene: 2. The CDR3 spans 13 residues. CDR3 amino acids: CASSQLDREKLFF. DNA for the CDR3: TGTGCCAGCAGCCAACTGGACAGGGAAAAACTGTTTTTT.

The chain couples TRBV12-3 or TRBV12-4 to TRBJ1-1; 8 bases fit TRBD1. Trimming cost V 5 bases and J 2 bases; bases outside gene matches: 1. This CDR3 is 13 amino acids long. CDR3 amino acids: CASSGQGNTEAFF. The CDR3 DNA reads as TGTGCCAGCAGTGGACAGGGCAACACTGAAGCTTTCTTT.

The rearrangement links TRBV9 to TRBJ2-3; TRBD1 agrees at 8 bases. The CDR3 has 17 residues. The germline CDR1 and CDR2 sequences are SGDLS and YYNGEE. Unmatched junction bases numbered 17, after V lost 6 bases and J lost 5 bases. CDR3 amino acids: CASTGQGRQPSRDTQYF. The DNA of the CDR3 is TGTGCCAGCACCGGACAGGGAAGACAACCCTCACGAGATACGCAGTATTTT.

The chain has TRBV5-1 and TRBJ2-2, with D tentatively TRBD1 or TRBD2 (5 bases each). The V end was cut by 0 bases, the J end by 6 bases, with 6 bases between. CDR1 and CDR2 from the germline V gene are SGHRS and YFSETQ. The CDR3 covers 13 residues. CDR3 sequence reads: CASSLVGAGELFF. Here the CDR3 DNA reads TGCGCCAGCAGCTTGGTGGGGGCCGGGGAGCTGTTTTTT.

The CDR3 nucleotides are TGTGCCAGCTCACACGGGGGGACCGGGCAGCCCCAGCATTTT. Its translation is CASSHGGTGQPQHF. V gene TRBV18 combines with J gene TRBJ1-5; D is possibly TRBD1 (5 bases). Germline V gives CDR1 KGHSH, CDR2 LQKENI. Trimming stripped 4 bases from V and 7 bases from J, with 14 bases between. This CDR3 is built from 14 residues.

V usage is TRBV7-2 and J usage is TRBJ2-1; 9 bases match TRBD2. The trim removed 1 base at V and 10 bases at J, leaving 14 bases unmatched. The CDR3 contains 17 residues. Germline CDR1 reads SGHTA; CDR2 reads FQGNSA. The CDR3 DNA is TGTGCCAGCAGCTTAGTGTCCCAACTTGGCGGGGGGGGCGAGCAGTTCTTC. Translated: CASSLVSQLGGGGEQFF.

V usage is TRBV7-2 and J usage is TRBJ2-3; 11 bases fit TRBD2. The CDR3 covers 18 residues. Germline CDR1 reads SGHTA; CDR2 reads FQGNSA. The J segment lost 4 bases and the V segment lost 5 bases, leaving 14 bases of the junction unmatched. CDR3 nucleotides: TGTGCCAGCAGCGGACGACTAGCGGGGTCAATTAACCCAGATACGCAGTATTTT. Residues: CASSGRLAGSINPDTQYF.